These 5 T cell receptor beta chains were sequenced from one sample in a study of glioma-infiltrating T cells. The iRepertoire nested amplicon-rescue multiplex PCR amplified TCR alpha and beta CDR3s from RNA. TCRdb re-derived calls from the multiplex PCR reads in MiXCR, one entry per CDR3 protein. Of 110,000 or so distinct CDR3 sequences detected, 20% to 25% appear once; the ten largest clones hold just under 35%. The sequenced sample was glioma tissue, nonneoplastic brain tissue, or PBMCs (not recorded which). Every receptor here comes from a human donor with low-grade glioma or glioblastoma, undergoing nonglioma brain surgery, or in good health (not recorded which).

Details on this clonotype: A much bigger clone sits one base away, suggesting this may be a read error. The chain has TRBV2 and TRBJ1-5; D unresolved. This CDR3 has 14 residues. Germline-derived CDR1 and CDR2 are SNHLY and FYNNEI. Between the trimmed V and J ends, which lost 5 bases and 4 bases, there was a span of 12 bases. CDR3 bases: TGTGCCAGCAGTCTTGGACGGGTAAATCAGCCCCAGCATTTT. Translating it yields CASSLGRVNQPQHF. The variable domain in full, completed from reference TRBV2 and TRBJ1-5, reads EPEVTQTPSHQVTQMGQEVILRCVPISNHLYFYWYRQILGQKVEFLVSFYNNEISEKSEIFDDQFSVERPDGSNFTLKIRSTKLEDSAMYFCASSLGRVNQPQHFGDGTRLSIL.

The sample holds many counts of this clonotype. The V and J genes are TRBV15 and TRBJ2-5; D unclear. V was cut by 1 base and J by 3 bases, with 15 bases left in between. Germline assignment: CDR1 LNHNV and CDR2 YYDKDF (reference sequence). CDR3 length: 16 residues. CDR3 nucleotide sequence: TGTGCCACCAGCAGAGGATCAAGCAGGTCAGAAGAGACCCAGTACTTC. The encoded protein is CATSRGSSRSEETQYF.

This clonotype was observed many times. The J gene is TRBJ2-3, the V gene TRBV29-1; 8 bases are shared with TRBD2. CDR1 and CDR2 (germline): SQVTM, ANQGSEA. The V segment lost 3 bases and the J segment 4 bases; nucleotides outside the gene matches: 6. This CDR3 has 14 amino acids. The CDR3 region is CSVDNGRAADTQYF. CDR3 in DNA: TGCAGCGTTGATAACGGGAGGGCGGCAGATACGCAGTATTTT.

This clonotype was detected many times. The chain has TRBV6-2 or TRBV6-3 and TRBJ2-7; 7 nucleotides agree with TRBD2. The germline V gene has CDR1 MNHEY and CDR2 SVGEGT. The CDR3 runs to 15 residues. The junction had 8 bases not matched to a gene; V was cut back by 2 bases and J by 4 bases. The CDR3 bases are TGTGCCAGCAGTTACCCGGCTAGCGGACCGTACGAGCAGTACTTC. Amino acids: CASSYPASGPYEQYF.

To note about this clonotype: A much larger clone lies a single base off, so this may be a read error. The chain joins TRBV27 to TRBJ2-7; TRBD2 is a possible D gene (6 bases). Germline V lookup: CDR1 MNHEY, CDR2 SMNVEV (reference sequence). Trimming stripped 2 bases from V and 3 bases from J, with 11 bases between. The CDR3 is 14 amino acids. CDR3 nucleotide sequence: TGTGCCAGCAGTTTAGGGGGGTTCTACTACGAGCAGTACTTC. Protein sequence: CASSLGGFYYEQYF.